Sequencing of this T cell receptor (beta chain) was carried out in a study of PD-1 blockade in classical Hodgkin lymphoma. Points from the study as a whole: CD4+ TCR diversity, unlike CD8+, rose significantly by C4D1.

Time point indicated: cycle 4 day 1 (C4D1), after five to seven weeks of nivolumab. With no exception, relapse followed autologous stem cell transplantation in all patients, and brentuximab vedotin exposure varied. Regarding this clone: The target antigen is unknown.

CDR1 and CDR2 (germline): LGHNA, YNFKEQ. This CDR3 region has 13 residues. Between the trimmed V and J ends, which lost 0 bases and 8 bases, there was a span of 10 bases. The table came from immunoSEQ multiplex PCR; TCRdb's copy has only in-frame clones and leaves some out. The table has about 24,000 clones, roughly four fifths seen once; the top ten hold around 6.2%. This chain connects TRBV4-2 to TRBJ1-1; D gene uncertain. This TCR came from a human donor with classical Hodgkin lymphoma. The specimen was peripheral blood mononuclear cells (PBMCs), collected before the fourth cycle of nivolumab. This CDR3 reads CASSQDLFMEAFF. The CDR3 DNA follows: TGTGCCAGCAGCCAAGACCTATTTATGGAAGCTTTCTTT.